The clone carrying this TCR beta chain was counted many times. The data are from a study of blood T cell repertoires in COVID-19. Looking at the study overall: PBMCs, B-cell-depleted T cells, or T cells provided the cDNA or gDNA that made up the material.

In the original processing: Amplification of reference gene primers was used by the study to estimate nucleated cell counts. Profiling relied on immunoSEQ multiplex PCR, and the TCRdb table lists in-frame clones only, not all of them. V and J calls and clone size are copied from that table; D and trimming were computed from the DNA. Of about 220,000 clones in the sample, over 75% were seen once. Trimming left V 1 base short and J 0 bases short, with 7 bases between. The CDR3 is 15 amino acids. Germline values: CDR1 SGHTA, CDR2 FQGNSA. Cohort placement rested on clinical history that participants reported themselves. Recovered Cohort 3 donors showed two negative PCRs, clearance, or symptom resolution.

Sequencing used PBMCs or T cells enriched from blood (not recorded which). J is TRBJ1-3 and V is TRBV7-2; D gene uncertain. The clonotype comes from a woman aged 55-69 years who had recovered from COVID-19. In DNA, the CDR3 is TGTGCCAGCAGCTTAGGGGCAGGCTCTGGAAACACCATATATTTT. Amino acids: CASSLGAGSGNTIYF. The full variable domain, with the rest looked up from reference TRBV7-2 and TRBJ1-3, is GAGVSQSPSNKVTEKGKDVELRCDPISGHTALYWYRQSLGQGLEFLIYFQGNSAPDKSGLPSDRFSAERTGGSVSTLTIQRTQQEDSAVYLCASSLGAGSGNTIYFGEGSWLTVV.